Presented here are 19 T cell receptor beta chains from one specimen sequenced in a study of blood T cell repertoires in COVID-19. The assay was immunoSEQ multiplex PCR, and TCRdb's table has in-frame clones only and misses some. This sample has fewer than 55,000 clones; approximately 80% occur once, and the top ten carry around 2.8%. Sequencing input: peripheral blood. These receptors were taken from a woman between 55 and 75 years old with acute or convalescent COVID-19.

The V gene is TRBV28, the J gene TRBJ1-6; D remains ambiguous. V was cut by 3 bases and J by 6 bases, with 12 bases left in between. Germline CDR1 MDHEN, CDR2 SYDVKM. The CDR3 is 15 residues long. The CDR3 region has the DNA TGTGCCAGCAGTTTCCGGTCTCCCGCTAATTCACCCCTCCACTTT. Encoded protein: CASSFRSPANSPLHF.

This clone came up once. The genes are TRBV6-2 or TRBV6-3 and TRBJ1-5; no definite D call. Looked up from germline, CDR1 is MNHEY and CDR2 is SVGEGT. Trimming stripped 4 bases from V and 3 bases from J, with 7 bases between. The CDR3 is 13 residues long. CDR3 sequence reads: CASSSQINQPQHF. The CDR3 coding sequence is TGTGCCAGCAGTTCACAGATCAATCAGCCCCAGCATTTT.

This clone has a single count. This chain links TRBV12-3 or TRBV12-4 with TRBJ1-1; no definite D call. This CDR3 has 13 residues. V lost 3 bases and J 1 base, leaving 6 bases between the germline ends. In DNA, the CDR3 is TGTGCCAGCAGTTTCGGAGGGAACACTGAAGCTTTCTTT. Translating it yields CASSFGGNTEAFF.

The rearrangement uses TRBV14 and TRBJ1-2; 7 bases are a match to TRBD1. This CDR3 comprises 15 residues. Germline CDR1 is SGHDN and CDR2 is FVKESK. With V trimmed by 0 bases and J by 4 bases, 5 bases remained unmatched. CDR3 residues: CASSQDPRGIYGYTF. The CDR3 bases are TGTGCCAGCAGCCAAGACCCCAGGGGGATCTATGGCTACACCTTC.

The CDR3 bases are TGTGCCAGCAAGGGAGGGAGGGCCCTAACAGATACGCAGTATTTT. Its translation is CASKGGRALTDTQYF. This sequence joins TRBV25-1 and TRBJ2-3; the match to TRBD2 covers 7 bases. V gave up 7 bases and J gave up 3 bases; unmatched junction bases: 10. The germline V gene has CDR1 MGHDK and CDR2 SYGVNS. The CDR3 is 15 amino acids. The whole variable domain, filled in from reference TRBV25-1 and TRBJ2-3, reads EADIYQTPRYLVIGTGKKITLECSQTMGHDKMYWYQQDPGMELHLIHYSYGVNSTEKGDLSSESTVSRIRTEHFPLTLESARPSHTSQYLCASKGGRALTDTQYFGPGTRLTVL.

The CDR3 sequence is CASSLGGAQSYGYTF. The CDR3 DNA reads TGTGCCAGCAGCCTTGGGGGCGCCCAGAGCTATGGCTACACCTTC. The chain combines TRBV9 with TRBJ1-2; a weak D match, TRBD1 (6 bases). The CDR3 is 15 residues long. Trimming cost V 4 bases and J 4 bases, with 17 bases left between them. Germline-derived CDR1 and CDR2 are SGDLS and YYNGEE.

The sample holds a few counts of this clone. The chain recombines TRBV7-9 with TRBJ1-1; tentatively, D is TRBD1 (5 bases). There are 15 residues in the CDR3. V was clipped by 2 bases and J by 7 bases, with 17 bases between them. The germline CDR1 and CDR2 sequences are SEHNR and FQNEAQ (reference sequence). The CDR3 coding sequence is TGTGCCAGCAGCTTAACCGGAATCCGTACAGGTGAAGCTTTCTTT. It translates to CASSLTGIRTGEAFF.

The V call is TRBV5-1, the J call TRBJ2-5, with D tentatively TRBD2 (6 bases). The CDR3 is 13 residues long. Trimming stripped 0 bases from V and 4 bases from J, with 7 bases between. Germline V gene data show CDR1 as SGHRS and CDR2 as YFSETQ. This CDR3 is CASSLGSGETQYF. The CDR3 coding sequence is TGCGCCAGCAGCTTGGGTAGCGGAGAGACCCAGTACTTC.

A few counts support this clone. The chain joins TRBV5-5 to TRBJ1-1, with TRBD1 as a possible D gene (6 bases). CDR1 SGHKS and CDR2 YYEKEE come from the germline V gene (reference sequence). This CDR3 is built from 13 residues. Deletions cut 4 bases from V and 6 bases from J, with 13 bases between. The CDR3 region is CASSPTGGAEAFF. CDR3 DNA: TGTGCCAGCAGCCCGACGGGGGGCGCTGAAGCTTTCTTT.

This chain's CDR3 is CASSVTSGGARETQYF. The CDR3 bases are TGTGCCAGCAGCGTTACTAGCGGGGGGGCTCGAGAGACCCAGTACTTC. The chain is built from TRBV9 and TRBJ2-5; 13 nucleotides match TRBD2. This CDR3 spans 16 amino acids. Germline CDR1 is SGDLS and CDR2 is YYNGEE. J was trimmed by 4 bases and V by 2 bases; bases with no gene match: 5.

The V and J genes are TRBV11-2 and TRBJ1-2; no firm D call. V shed 3 bases and J shed 0 bases, with 5 bases lying between them. The CDR3 is 13 amino acids. Germline CDR1 and CDR2: SGHAT and FQNNGV. CDR3 nucleotide sequence: TGTGCCAGCAGCTTCTCCGCTAACTATGGCTACACCTTC. This codes for CASSFSANYGYTF.

The chain's CDR3 is CASSLSGGRGTDTQYF. For the CDR3, the DNA is TGTGCCAGCAGTTTATCAGGGGGTAGGGGCACAGATACGCAGTATTTT. The rearrangement links TRBV28 to TRBJ2-3, with 7 bases matching TRBD1. CDR1 is MDHEN, CDR2 SYDVKM, per germline. The CDR3 runs to 16 residues. V lost 1 base to trimming and J lost 1 base; unmatched junction nucleotides: 5.

This chain links TRBV4-1 with TRBJ2-2, with unresolved D. V shed 1 base and J shed 0 bases, with 12 bases lying between them. Per germline, CDR1 MGHRA and CDR2 YSYEKL. The length of the CDR3 is 17 residues. CDR3 sequence (DNA): TGCGCCAGCAGCCAAGGGAGTATAGGTGCGAACACCGGGGAGCTGTTTTTT. Amino acid sequence: CASSQGSIGANTGELFF.

J is TRBJ1-3 and V is TRBV3-1 (or the pseudogene TRBV3-2), with a tentative D call TRBD1 (6 bases). Germline CDR1 and CDR2: LGHDT and YNNKEL (reference sequence). This CDR3 contains 15 residues. V lost 3 bases and J 3 bases, leaving 12 bases between the germline ends. In DNA form, the CDR3 reads TGTGCCAGCAGCCAGCCCAGGACAGTTGGAAACACCATATATTTT. Translation: CASSQPRTVGNTIYF.

The V call is TRBV25-1, the J call TRBJ1-2; tentative D call: TRBD1 (5 bases). V lost 7 bases and J lost 8, with 14 bases in between. This CDR3 has 12 residues. Germline lookup yields CDR1 MGHDK and CDR2 SYGVNS. The DNA for the CDR3 is TGTGCCAGCACGGCAGGGATGCACGGCTACACCTTC. This codes for CASTAGMHGYTF.

This clone was seen more than once but under ten times. This chain joins TRBV2 and TRBJ2-3; possibly TRBD1 for D (6 bases). Germline V lookup: CDR1 SNHLY, CDR2 FYNNEI. The CDR3 covers 12 residues. V lost 7 bases, J lost 5 bases, and 10 bases lay in between. CDR3 nucleotides: TGTGCCAGCACTGGGGGCAAAGATACGCAGTATTTT. This encodes CASTGGKDTQYF.

The rearrangement uses TRBV7-8 and TRBJ2-1, with TRBD2 matching over 7 bases. Trimming cost V 6 bases and J 5 bases; bases outside gene matches: 16. Germline CDR1 is SGHVS and CDR2 is FQNEAQ. The CDR3 runs 17 residues. CDR3 sequence reads: CASSSSFLGTINNEQFF. The CDR3 region has the DNA TGTGCCAGCAGTTCCTCCTTCCTCGGGACTATAAACAATGAGCAGTTCTTC. Using reference TRBV7-8 and TRBJ2-1 for the parts outside the CDR3, the full variable domain is GAGVSQSPRYKVAKRGQDVALRCDPISGHVSLFWYQQALGQGPEFLTYFQNEAQLDKSGLPSDRFFAERPEGSVSTLKIQRTQQEDSAVYLCASSSSFLGTINNEQFFGPGTRLTVL.

The chain has TRBV6-5 and TRBJ2-5, with a tentative D call TRBD1 (6 bases). Germline loops: CDR1 MNHEY, CDR2 SVGAGI. The CDR3 is 16 residues long. V lost 1 base to trimming and J lost 5 bases, with 17 bases between them. CDR3 sequence: CASSYYGTQTGETQYF. The CDR3, as DNA: TGTGCCAGCAGTTACTATGGGACACAGACCGGGGAGACCCAGTACTTC.

J is TRBJ2-3 and V is TRBV7-3, with 8 positions matching TRBD2. Trimming at V came to 0 bases and at J to 4 bases, leaving 3 bases not matched to a gene. Per the germline V gene, CDR1 is SGHTA and CDR2 is FQGTGA. This CDR3 has 15 amino acids. The CDR3 DNA sequence: TGTGCCAGCAGCTTAACGGGGACTAGACCAGATACGCAGTATTTT. Residues: CASSLTGTRPDTQYF.